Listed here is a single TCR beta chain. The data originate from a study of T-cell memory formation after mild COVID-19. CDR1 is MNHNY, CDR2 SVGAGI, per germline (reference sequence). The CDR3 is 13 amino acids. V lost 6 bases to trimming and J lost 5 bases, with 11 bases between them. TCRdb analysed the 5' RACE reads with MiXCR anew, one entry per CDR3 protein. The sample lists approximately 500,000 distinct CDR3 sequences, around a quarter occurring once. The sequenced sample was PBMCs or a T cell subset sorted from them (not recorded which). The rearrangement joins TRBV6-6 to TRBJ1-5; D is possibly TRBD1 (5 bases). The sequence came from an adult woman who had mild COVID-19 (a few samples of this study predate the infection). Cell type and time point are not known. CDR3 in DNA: TGTGCCAGCAGGGAACAGGTCCATCAGCCCCAGCATTTT. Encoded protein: CASREQVHQPQHF.